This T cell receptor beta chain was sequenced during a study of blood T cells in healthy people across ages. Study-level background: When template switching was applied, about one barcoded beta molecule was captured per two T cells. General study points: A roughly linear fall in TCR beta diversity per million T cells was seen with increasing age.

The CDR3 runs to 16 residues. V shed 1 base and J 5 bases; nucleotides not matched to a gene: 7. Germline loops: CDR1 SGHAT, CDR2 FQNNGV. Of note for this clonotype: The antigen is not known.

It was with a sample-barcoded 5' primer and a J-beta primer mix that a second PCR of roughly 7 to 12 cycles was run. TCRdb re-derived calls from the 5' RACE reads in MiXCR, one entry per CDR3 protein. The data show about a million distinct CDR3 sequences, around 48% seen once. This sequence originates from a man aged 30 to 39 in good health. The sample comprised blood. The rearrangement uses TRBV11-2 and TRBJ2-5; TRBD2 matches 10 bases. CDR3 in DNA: TGTGCCAGCAGCTTAGTGTCTAGCGGGGGTCGGGAGACCCAGTACTTC. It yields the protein CASSLVSSGGRETQYF.